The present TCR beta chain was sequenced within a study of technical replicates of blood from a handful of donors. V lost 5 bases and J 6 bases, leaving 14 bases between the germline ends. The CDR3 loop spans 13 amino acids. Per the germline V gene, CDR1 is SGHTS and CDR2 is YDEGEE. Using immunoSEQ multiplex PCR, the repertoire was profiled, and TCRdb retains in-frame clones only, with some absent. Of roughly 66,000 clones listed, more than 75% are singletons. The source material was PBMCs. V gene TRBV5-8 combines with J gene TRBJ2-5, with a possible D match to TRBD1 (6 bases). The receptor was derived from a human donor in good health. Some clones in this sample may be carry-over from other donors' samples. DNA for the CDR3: TGTGCCAGCAGAACGTCCGGGACAAAGACCCAGTACTTC. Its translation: CASRTSGTKTQYF.